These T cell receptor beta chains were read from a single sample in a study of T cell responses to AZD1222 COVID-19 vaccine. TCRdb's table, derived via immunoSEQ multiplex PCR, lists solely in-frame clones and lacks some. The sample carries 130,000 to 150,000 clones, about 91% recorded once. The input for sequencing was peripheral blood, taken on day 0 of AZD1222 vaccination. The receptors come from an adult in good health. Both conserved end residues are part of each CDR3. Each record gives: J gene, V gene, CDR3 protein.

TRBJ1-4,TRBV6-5,CASSLLLRGEKLFF
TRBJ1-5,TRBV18,CASSPRTGTGASQPQHF
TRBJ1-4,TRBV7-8,CASSYRGLATNEKLFF
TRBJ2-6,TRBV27,CASSLTTSGANVLTF
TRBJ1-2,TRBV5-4,CASTTPGTNYGYTF
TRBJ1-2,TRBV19,CASRGQGAHGYTF
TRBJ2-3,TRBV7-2,CASSPSTDTQYF
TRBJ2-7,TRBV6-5,CASSNGPGYEQYF
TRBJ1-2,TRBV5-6,CASSFGTSYGYTF
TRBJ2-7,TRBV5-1,CASSSGSRIYEQYF
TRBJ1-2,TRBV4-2,CASSLDGKYGYTF
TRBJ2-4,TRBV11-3,CASSLGPQNIQYF